This TCR beta chain was sequenced in a study of CD8 T cells in Susac syndrome. The ends were cut back, 5 bases at V and 9 bases at J, with 11 bases in the middle. The CDR3 runs 12 residues. Reverse transcription used about 0.5 to 1 ug RNA and random hexamers. TCR beta CDR3 was amplified by immunoSEQ covering 54 Vbeta and 13 Jbeta. TCRdb called the immunoSEQ multiplex PCR reads again in MiXCR, with one record for every CDR3 protein. Of over 150,000 distinct CDR3 sequences listed, about 96% are singletons. This rearrangement joins TRBV12-3 or TRBV12-4 to TRBJ2-1; perhaps TRBD2 as D (6 bases). The receptor was derived from a human donor with Susac syndrome. The sequenced sample consisted of CD4+ T cells from PBMCs. The CDR3 is CASSLTRGEQFF. The DNA of the CDR3 is TGTGCCAGCAGTCTGACTAGAGGTGAGCAGTTCTTC.